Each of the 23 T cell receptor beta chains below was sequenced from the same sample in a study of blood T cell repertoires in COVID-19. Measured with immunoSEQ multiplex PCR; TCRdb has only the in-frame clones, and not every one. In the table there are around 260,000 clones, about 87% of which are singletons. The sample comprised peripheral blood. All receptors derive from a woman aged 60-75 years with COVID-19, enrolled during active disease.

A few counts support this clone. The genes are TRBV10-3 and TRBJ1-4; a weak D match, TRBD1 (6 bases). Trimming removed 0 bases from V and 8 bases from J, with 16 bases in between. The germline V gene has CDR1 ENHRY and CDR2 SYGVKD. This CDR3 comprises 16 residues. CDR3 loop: CAISESVTGSSEKLFF. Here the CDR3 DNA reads TGTGCCATCAGTGAGTCAGTTACAGGGAGTTCCGAAAAACTGTTTTTT.

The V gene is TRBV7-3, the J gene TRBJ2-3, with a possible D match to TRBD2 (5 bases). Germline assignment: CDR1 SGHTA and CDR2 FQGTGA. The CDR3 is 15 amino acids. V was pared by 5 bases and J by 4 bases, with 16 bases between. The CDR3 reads CASSPRGLAADTQYF. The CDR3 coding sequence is TGTGCCAGCAGCCCGCGAGGGCTAGCCGCAGATACGCAGTATTTT.

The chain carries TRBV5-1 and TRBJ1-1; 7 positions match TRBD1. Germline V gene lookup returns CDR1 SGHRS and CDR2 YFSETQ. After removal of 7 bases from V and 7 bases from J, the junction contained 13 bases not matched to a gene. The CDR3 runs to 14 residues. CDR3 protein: CASHTGWGQLEAFF. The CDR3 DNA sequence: TGCGCCAGCCACACCGGCTGGGGACAGCTTGAAGCTTTCTTT.

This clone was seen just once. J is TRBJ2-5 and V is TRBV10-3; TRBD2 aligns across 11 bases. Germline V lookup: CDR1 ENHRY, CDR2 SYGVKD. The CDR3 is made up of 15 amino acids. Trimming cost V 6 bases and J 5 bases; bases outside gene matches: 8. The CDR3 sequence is CAIRGTSGRGETQYF. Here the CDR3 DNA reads TGTGCCATCAGGGGGACTAGCGGTAGGGGGGAGACCCAGTACTTC.

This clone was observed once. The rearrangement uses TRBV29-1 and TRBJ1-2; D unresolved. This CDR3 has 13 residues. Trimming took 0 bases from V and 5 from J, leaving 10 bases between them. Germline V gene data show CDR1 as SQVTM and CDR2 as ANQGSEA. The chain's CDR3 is CSVEDRKRYGYTF. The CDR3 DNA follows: TGCAGCGTTGAAGATAGAAAAAGATATGGCTACACCTTC.

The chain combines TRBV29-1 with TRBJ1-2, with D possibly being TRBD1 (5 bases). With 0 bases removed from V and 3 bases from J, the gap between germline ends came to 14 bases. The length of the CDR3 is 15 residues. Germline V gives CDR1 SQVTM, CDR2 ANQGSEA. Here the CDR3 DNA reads TGCAGCGTTGAAGATCCAGGGTCGGGTTACTATGGCTACACCTTC. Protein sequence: CSVEDPGSGYYGYTF. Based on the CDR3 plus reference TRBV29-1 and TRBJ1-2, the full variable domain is SAVISQKPSRDICQRGTSLTIQCQVDSQVTMMFWYRQQPGQSLTLIATANQGSEATYESGFVIDKFPISRPNLTFSTLTVSNMSPEDSSIYLCSVEDPGSGYYGYTFGSGTRLTVV.

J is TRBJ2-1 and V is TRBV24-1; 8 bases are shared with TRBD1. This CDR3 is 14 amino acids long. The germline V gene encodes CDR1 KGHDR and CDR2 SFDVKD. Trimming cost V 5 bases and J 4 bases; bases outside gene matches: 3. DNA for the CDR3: TGTGCCACCAGTGGACAGGGGCGATACAATGAGCAGTTCTTC. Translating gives CATSGQGRYNEQFF.

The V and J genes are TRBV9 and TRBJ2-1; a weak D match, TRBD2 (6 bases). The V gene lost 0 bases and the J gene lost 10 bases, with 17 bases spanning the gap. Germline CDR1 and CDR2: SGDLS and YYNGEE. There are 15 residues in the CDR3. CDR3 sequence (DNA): TGTGCCAGCAGCGTAGGGAGCGGGCGGCCTCGGGAGCAGTTCTTC. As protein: CASSVGSGRPREQFF.

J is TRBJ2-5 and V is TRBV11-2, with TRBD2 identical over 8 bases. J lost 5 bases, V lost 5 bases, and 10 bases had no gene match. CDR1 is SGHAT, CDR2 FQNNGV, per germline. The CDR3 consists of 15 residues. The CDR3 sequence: CASSPRGGVVETQYF. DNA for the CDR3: TGTGCCAGCAGCCCACGGGGGGGGGTAGTCGAGACCCAGTACTTC.

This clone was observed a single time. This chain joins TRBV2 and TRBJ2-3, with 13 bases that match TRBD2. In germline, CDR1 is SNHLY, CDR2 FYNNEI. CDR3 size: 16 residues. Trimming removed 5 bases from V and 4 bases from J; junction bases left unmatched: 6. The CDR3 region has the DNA TGTGCCAGCAGTCAACTAGCGGGAGGGCCAGCAGATACGCAGTATTTT. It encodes CASSQLAGGPADTQYF.

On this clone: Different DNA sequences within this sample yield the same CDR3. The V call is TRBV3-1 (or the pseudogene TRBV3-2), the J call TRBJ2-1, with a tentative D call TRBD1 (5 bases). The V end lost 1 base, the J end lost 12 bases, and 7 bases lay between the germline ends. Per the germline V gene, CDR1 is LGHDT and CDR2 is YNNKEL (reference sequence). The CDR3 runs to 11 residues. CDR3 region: CASSQGRGQFF. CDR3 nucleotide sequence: TGTGCCAGCAGCCAAGGTAGGGGGCAGTTCTTC.

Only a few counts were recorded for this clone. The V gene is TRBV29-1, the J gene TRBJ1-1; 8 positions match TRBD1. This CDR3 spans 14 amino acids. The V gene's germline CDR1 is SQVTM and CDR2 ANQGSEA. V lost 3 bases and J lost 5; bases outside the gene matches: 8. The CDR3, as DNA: TGCAGCGTTGAGCATTCAGGGGGCCGGACTGAAGCTTTCTTT. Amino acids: CSVEHSGGRTEAFF.

This CDR3 reads CASSLGGTSGRVFTDTQYF. DNA for the CDR3: TGTGCCAGCAGCTTAGGAGGGACTAGCGGGAGGGTCTTCACAGATACGCAGTATTTT. The V gene is TRBV7-8, the J gene TRBJ2-3; the match to TRBD2 covers 16 bases. V lost 1 base, J lost 2 bases, and 6 bases stayed unmatched. There are 19 residues in the CDR3. CDR1 is SGHVS, CDR2 FQNEAQ, per germline.

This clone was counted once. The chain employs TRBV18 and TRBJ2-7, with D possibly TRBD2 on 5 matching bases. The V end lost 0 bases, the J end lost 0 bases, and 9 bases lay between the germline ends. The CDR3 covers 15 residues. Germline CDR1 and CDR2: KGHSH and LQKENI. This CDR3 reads CASSPPGLSSYEQYF. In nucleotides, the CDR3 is TGTGCCAGCTCACCACCTGGACTGAGCTCCTACGAGCAGTACTTC.

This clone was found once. CDR3 sequence: CASSFSARADTQYF. In DNA, the CDR3 is TGTGCCAGCAGCTTCTCGGCCAGGGCGGATACGCAGTATTTT. The chain couples TRBV7-9 to TRBJ2-3; TRBD1 is a possible D gene (5 bases). V lost 3 bases to trimming and J lost 6 bases, with 13 bases between them. The CDR3 length is 14 residues. The V gene's germline CDR1 is SEHNR and CDR2 FQNEAQ (reference sequence).

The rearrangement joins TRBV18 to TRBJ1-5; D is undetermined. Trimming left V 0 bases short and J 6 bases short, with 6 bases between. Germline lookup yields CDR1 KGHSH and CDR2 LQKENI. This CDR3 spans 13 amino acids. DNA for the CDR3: TGTGCCAGCTCACCACCGGCGGGTCAGCCCCAGCATTTT. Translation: CASSPPAGQPQHF.

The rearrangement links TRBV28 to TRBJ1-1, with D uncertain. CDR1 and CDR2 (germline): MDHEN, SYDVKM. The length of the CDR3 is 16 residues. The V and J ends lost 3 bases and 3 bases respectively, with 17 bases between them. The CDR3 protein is CASSLSERRFYTEAFF. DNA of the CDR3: TGTGCCAGCAGTTTGTCGGAGAGACGGTTTTACACTGAAGCTTTCTTT.

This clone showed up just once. The CDR3 nucleotides read TGTGCCAGCAGTTTTCCAGCTAACTATGGCTACACCTTC. This gives the protein CASSFPANYGYTF. The chain is built from TRBV28 and TRBJ1-2; D remains ambiguous. V was trimmed by 3 bases and J by 0 bases, leaving 5 bases between them. This CDR3 spans 13 amino acids. Germline V CDR1 and CDR2: MDHEN, SYDVKM.

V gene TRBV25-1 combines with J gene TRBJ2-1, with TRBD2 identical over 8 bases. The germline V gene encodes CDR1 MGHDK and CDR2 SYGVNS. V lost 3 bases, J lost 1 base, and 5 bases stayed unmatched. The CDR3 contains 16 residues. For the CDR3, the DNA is TGTGCCAGCAGTGACTATAGCGGGAAATCCTACAATGAGCAGTTCTTC. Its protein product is CASSDYSGKSYNEQFF.

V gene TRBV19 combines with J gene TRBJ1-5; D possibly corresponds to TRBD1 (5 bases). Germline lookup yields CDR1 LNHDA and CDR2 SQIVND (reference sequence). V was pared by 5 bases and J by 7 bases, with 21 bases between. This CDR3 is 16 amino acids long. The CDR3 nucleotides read TGTGCCAGTAGTGTCTATCAGGGTTATGGTAAGCAGCCCCAGCATTTT. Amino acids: CASSVYQGYGKQPQHF.

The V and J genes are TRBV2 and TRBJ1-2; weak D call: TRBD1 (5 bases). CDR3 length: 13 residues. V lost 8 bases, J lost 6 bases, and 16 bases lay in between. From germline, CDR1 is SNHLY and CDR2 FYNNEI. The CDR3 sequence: CASQGDQRHGYTF. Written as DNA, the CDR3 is TGTGCCAGCCAGGGCGACCAGAGGCATGGCTACACCTTC.

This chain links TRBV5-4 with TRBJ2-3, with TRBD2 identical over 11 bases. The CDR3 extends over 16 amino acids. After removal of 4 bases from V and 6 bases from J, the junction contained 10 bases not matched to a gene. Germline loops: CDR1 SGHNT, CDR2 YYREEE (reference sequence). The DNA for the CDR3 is TGTGCCAGCAGCCAGGGACTAGCGGCACCGGGCGATACGCAGTATTTT. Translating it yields CASSQGLAAPGDTQYF.

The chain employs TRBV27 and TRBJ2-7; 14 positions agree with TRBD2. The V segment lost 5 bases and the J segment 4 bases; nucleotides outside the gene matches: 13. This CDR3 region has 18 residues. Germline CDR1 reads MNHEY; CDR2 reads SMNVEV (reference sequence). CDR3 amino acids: CASSPNLGTSGSFYEQYF. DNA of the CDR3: TGTGCCAGCAGTCCGAACCTCGGGACTAGCGGGAGCTTTTACGAGCAGTACTTC.